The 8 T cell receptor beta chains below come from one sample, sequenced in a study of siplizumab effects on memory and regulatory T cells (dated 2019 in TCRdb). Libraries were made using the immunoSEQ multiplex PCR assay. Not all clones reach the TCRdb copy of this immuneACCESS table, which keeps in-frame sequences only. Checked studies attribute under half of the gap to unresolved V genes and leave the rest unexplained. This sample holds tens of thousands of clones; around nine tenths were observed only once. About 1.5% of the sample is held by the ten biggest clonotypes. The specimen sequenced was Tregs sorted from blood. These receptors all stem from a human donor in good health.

The CDR3 region is CASSSYRDRLNTEAFF. The CDR3 coding sequence is TGTGCCAGCAGCTCTTACCGGGACAGGCTGAACACTGAAGCTTTCTTT. This chain connects TRBV7-9 to TRBJ1-1; 8 nucleotides match TRBD1. In germline, CDR1 is SEHNR, CDR2 FQNEAQ (reference sequence). The V segment lost 4 bases and the J segment 0 bases; nucleotides outside the gene matches: 7. The CDR3 spans 16 residues. The full variable domain, with the rest looked up from reference TRBV7-9 and TRBJ1-1, is DTGVSQNPRHKITKRGQNVTFRCDPISEHNRLYWYRQTLGQGPEFLTYFQNEAQLEKSRLLSDRFSAERPKGSFSTLEIQRTEQGDSAMYLCASSSYRDRLNTEAFFGQGTRLTVV.

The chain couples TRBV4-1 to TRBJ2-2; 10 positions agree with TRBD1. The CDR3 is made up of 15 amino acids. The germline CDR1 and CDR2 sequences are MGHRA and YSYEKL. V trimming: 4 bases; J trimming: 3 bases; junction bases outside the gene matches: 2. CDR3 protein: CASSLDRGYTGELFF. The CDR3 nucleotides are TGCGCCAGCAGCCTGGACAGGGGGTACACCGGGGAGCTGTTTTTT.

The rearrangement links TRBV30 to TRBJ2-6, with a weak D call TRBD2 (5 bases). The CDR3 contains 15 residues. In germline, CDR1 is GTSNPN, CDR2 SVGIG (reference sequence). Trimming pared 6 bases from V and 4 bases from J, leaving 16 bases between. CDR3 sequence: CACTTGTTGANVLTF. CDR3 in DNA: TGTGCCTGTACAACGGGAACGACCGGGGCCAACGTCCTGACTTTC. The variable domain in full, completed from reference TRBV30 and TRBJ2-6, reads SQTIHQWPATLVQPVGSPLSLECTVEGTSNPNLYWYRQAAGRGLQLLFYSVGIGQISSEVPQNLSASRPQDRQFILSSKKLLLSDSGFYLCACTTGTTGANVLTFGAGSRLTVL.

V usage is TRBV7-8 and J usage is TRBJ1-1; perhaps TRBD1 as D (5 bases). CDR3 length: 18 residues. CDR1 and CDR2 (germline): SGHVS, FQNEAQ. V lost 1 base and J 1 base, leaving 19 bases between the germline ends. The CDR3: CASSLVEGSQGANTEAFF. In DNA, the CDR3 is TGTGCCAGCAGCTTAGTTGAAGGAAGCCAGGGTGCGAACACTGAAGCTTTCTTT. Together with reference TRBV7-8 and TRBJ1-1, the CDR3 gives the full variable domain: GAGVSQSPRYKVAKRGQDVALRCDPISGHVSLFWYQQALGQGPEFLTYFQNEAQLDKSGLPSDRFFAERPEGSVSTLKIQRTQQEDSAVYLCASSLVEGSQGANTEAFFGQGTRLTVV.

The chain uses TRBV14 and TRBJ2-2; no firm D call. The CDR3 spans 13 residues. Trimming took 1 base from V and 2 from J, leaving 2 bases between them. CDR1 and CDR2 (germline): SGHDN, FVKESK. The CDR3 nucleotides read TGTGCCAGCAGCCAAGTTAACACCGGGGAGCTGTTTTTT. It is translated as CASSQVNTGELFF. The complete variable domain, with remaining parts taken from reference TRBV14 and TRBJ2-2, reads EAGVTQFPSHSVIEKGQTVTLRCDPISGHDNLYWYRRVMGKEIKFLLHFVKESKQDESGMPNNRFLAERTGGTYSTLKVQPAELEDSGVYFCASSQVNTGELFFGEGSRLTVL.

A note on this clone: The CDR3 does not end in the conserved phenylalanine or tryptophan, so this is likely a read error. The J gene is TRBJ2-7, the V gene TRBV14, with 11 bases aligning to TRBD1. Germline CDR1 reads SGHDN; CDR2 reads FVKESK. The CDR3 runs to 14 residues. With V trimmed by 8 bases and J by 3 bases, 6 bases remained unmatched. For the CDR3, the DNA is TGTGCCAGCGCACTAGGGACAGGGGGCTACGAGCAGTACCTC. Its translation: CASALGTGGYEQYL.

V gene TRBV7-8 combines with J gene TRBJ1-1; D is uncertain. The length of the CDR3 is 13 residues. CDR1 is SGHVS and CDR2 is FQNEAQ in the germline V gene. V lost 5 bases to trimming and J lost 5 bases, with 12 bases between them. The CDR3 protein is CASSRLWDTEAFF. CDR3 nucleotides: TGTGCCAGCAGCCGTTTGTGGGATACTGAAGCTTTCTTT.

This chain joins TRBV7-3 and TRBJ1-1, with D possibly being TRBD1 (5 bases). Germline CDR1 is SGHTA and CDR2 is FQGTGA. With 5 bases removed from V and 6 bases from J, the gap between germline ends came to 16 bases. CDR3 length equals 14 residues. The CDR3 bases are TGTGCCAGCAGCCCTCAGACAGATAGGGCTGAAGCTTTCTTT. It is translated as CASSPQTDRAEAFF.